This T cell receptor beta chain emerged from a study of cytomegalovirus exposure and HLA in healthy donors listed by TCRdb under 2017. Background on the whole study: An earlier analysis of 587 of the donors reported about 300 Gb of sequence data and about 120 million unique TCR beta sequences obtained from about 179 million T cells. Approximately 300 gigabases of sequencing data and around 90 million unique TCR sequences made up an early release that covered nearly 650 HLA-typed donors. Among the approximately 400 genotyped donors, 75% to 90% belonged to the genetic ancestry cluster associated with self-reported Caucasian donors. The aim of the study was to test whether cataloging public T cell receptors could identify signatures of past pathogen exposure. The study used immunosequencing to profile the T cell repertoires of approximately 640 subjects and linked those repertoires to cytomegalovirus serostatus. Along with the approximately 670-subject first cohort, a separate validation cohort of approximately 110 different subjects was used. High-throughput TCR immunosequencing, statistical association of individual TCRs with disease status, and machine learning were combined to predict cytomegalovirus infection status. To study patterns of TCR occurrence, a later analysis re-analyzed previously published TCR beta repertoires from 500 to 850 donors and added high-resolution HLA genotyping. Rather than drawing on any new phenotypic data, the later analysis identified candidate immune exposures from TCR beta sequences and the way those sequences occurred across donors. In an earlier analysis of 550 to 700 of the donors, high-throughput TCR beta sequencing was used to judge whether each TCR beta V gene segment behaved as functional or pseudogenic. Donor age, sex, ethnicity and CMV serostatus were compiled alongside the repertoire data. In a later genetic analysis, genome-wide SNP genotypes for about three fifths of the roughly 670 donors were used, and that subset was treated as a discovery cohort. Every repertoire in the discovery cohort had been generated on one and the same sequencing platform. HLA typing included class I and class II loci at four-digit resolution. The number of typed donors differed by locus: about 620-640 for A, B, C, DRB1 and DQB1; about 520 for DQA1; about 600 for DPA1; and some 450 for DPB1. Five DR-DQ haplotypes were treated as single units for association and clustering because of strong linkage in the cohort. Among 350 to 400 genotyped donors of the cohort, an average of about 240,000 unique TCR beta nucleotide sequences were sequenced per donor, roughly 18% of them non-productive.

The cohort comprised approximately 700 healthy bone marrow donors. All cohort members were sampled while nominally healthy, although unrecorded immune exposures were likely present. The donor tested CMV seropositive, placing the donor among the approximately 310 seropositive members of the cohort. Each donor provided a peripheral blood sample, and peripheral blood mononuclear cells were used for TCR beta sequencing. Genomic DNA was extracted from the blood cell samples with the Qiagen DNeasy Blood Extraction Kit. This clone was seen a handful of times. No cognate antigen has been identified for it. Per-base qualities were not stored, and no clone one base away is much larger. The investigation overall reported the following: A further reported finding was that TCR beta sequences accurately predicted the HLA-A and HLA-B alleles for most subjects in the first cohort. According to a later analysis, most CMV-associated TCR beta chains appeared to be HLA-restricted, and the HLA associations seemed to be driven largely by CMV exposure. For the cohort, immune exposure information was limited to CMV serostatus. Because HLA typing was missing for some donors at each locus, association tests included only the typed subset. Broadly in line with IMGT annotations, most TCR beta V segments showed up in productive rearrangements about 87% or about 30% of the time in an earlier analysis of some 590 of the donors. The sequencing pipeline was judged likely to have produced a cluster of highly shared sequence variants as a technical artifact. Roughly uniform sequencing depth across donors was assumed in presence/absence analyses, although this assumption may not hold. Several of the top co-occurrence clusters appeared to be linked to parvovirus B19, influenza, CMV and Epstein-Barr virus, according to a later analysis. Strong co-occurrence of HLA alleles, especially DR and DQ, made assigning TCR associations to individual alleles difficult. A later analysis associated 16,951 TCR beta sequences with specific HLA alleles at a false discovery rate of 0.05. It was suggested by the authors that the approach could potentially be generalized to other disease states and immunological phenotypes. Because the 87-base-pair reads could not distinguish some IMGT-functional V segments, including TRBV6-2 and TRBV6-3, those segments were excluded. The study listed 150 to 200 TCR beta chains as associated with cytomegalovirus. In vitro tests confirmed that a few of the cytomegalovirus-associated TCR beta chains recognize cytomegalovirus antigens. In a later analysis, HLA-associated TCR beta chains were found to be more clonally expanded and to have lower generation probabilities than equally common non-associated chains. A later genetic analysis associated a missense DCLRE1C variant with V-gene and J-gene trimming of TCR beta chains, and an independent cohort replicated the association. Correlated functional status among segregating V segments might reflect linkage disequilibrium, but an unknown experimental factor could not be ruled out. This cohort had only TCR beta chains sequenced, and the lack of alpha or paired-chain data limited which features could be detected. The earlier analysis of 587 of the donors excluded approximately 17 rarely observed V segments, including chromosome 9 orphons, because counts were too low. A later genetic analysis reported fewer N-insertions in productive TCRs among donors in an Asian-associated ancestry cluster than the roughly 620-donor mean. In a later analysis, the rate of TCR association differed among HLA loci, with DRB1 alleles having the most associated TCRs and HLA-C alleles having the fewest. While some public TCRs were present in many individuals, most TCR sequences turned up only very rarely across donors. Cytomegalovirus status was reported to be diagnosed by the classifier with high specificity and sensitivity in both the original and validation cohorts.

Per the germline V gene, SGHAT is the CDR1 and FQNNGV is the CDR2. Including cysteine and phenylalanine, the CDR3 has 16 amino acids. CDR3 DNA is the only sequence kept; it has 48 bases, read in frame from the first base. Trimming takes 4 bases off V and 2 bases off J; junction bases not matched to a gene: 10. Library generation was performed with the immunoSEQ multiplex PCR assay. The multiplex PCR relied on a mix of 60 forward primers for TCR Vbeta segments and 13 reverse primers for TCR Jbeta segments. Amplification of the CDR3 region of rearranged TCR beta genes was performed with a multiplex PCR assay on genomic DNA. On the Illumina HiSeq System, the amplified TCR beta libraries were sequenced as 87-base-pair reads. Per the source publication's procedure: Across the 670 or so repertoires, a later analysis counted 60 million to 90 million unique TCR beta chains, roughly 11 million of which were shared by at least two donors. Raw reads were error-corrected and collapsed into unique sequences with a nearest-neighbor algorithm that merged closely related sequences to remove PCR and sequencing errors. V, D and J gene segments were assigned by aligning CDR3 sequences to IMGT reference sequences. For a sequence to be retained, at least a six-nucleotide match to both a V gene segment and a J gene segment was required. Rearrangements were classified as productive when the CDR3 lacked stop codons and remained in frame with V and J, and all other rearrangements were classified as non-productive. CDR3 was defined by IMGT convention, running from the second conserved V-encoded cysteine to the conserved J-encoded phenylalanine. The earlier analysis of 500 to 650 of the donors excluded any sequence lacking an unambiguous match to a single V gene segment. An earlier analysis of 550 to 650 of the donors classified V segments as functional when productive rearrangements were above 56.7% and as segregating when the standard deviation between donors was above 5%. A statistical classification framework was built for diagnosing cytomegalovirus status from the catalog of TCR beta chain sequences. In a later analysis, V and J genes were assigned by comparing TCR nucleotide sequences against IMGT/GENE-DB human TR gene sequences. A later analysis assigned CDR3 sequences and most-parsimonious VDJ recombination scenarios with the TCRdist pipeline. In a later analysis, each TCR beta chain was defined by its CDR3 amino acid sequence together with its V-gene family, and reads lacking a unique V-gene family were excluded. As a way to deal with suspected cross-contamination and a sequencing artifact, a later analysis dropped nearly 600 nucleotide sequences that were highly shared and had low generation probability. A later analysis calculated a clonal expansion index for each public chain from normalized within-repertoire ranks of inferred template counts. Generation probabilities in a later analysis came from a VDJ recombination model fitted to out-of-frame rearrangements, and those results were checked against IGoR. Hypergeometric tests were used in a later analysis to score TCR-TCR, TCR-HLA and TCR-CMV co-occurrence, with a repertoire-size bias correction applied to the TCR pairs. A later analysis estimated false discovery rates by permuting HLA or CMV assignments 20 times. In a later analysis, co-occurring TCRs were grouped using DBSCAN, with TCRdist sequence similarity added in when clustering inside HLA-allele-positive subsets. Co-occurrence clustering excluded repertoires with fewer than 30,000 or more than 120,000 public chains, plus five with anomalous nucleotide sharing. TCRdb holds this immuneACCESS table with in-frame rearrangements only. Some clones are missing; in checked studies, unresolved V genes explain under half, and the rest has no known cause. V, J and clone size reflect that table, while D and trimming were determined from the DNA. The sample yields more than 95,000 clones; about 9.4% were counted once. The ten largest account for 5.8% of the sample.

The V gene is TRBV11-2 and the J gene is TRBJ2-7; 8 bases in the junction line up with TRBD1. Sequencing was performed on PBMCs. The receptor was derived from a man in his forties in good health and CMV-seropositive. CDR3 region: CASSSPTGQGTYEQYF. In nucleotide form, the sequence is TGTGCCAGCAGCTCACCTACAGGACAGGGAACCTACGAGCAGTACTTC.